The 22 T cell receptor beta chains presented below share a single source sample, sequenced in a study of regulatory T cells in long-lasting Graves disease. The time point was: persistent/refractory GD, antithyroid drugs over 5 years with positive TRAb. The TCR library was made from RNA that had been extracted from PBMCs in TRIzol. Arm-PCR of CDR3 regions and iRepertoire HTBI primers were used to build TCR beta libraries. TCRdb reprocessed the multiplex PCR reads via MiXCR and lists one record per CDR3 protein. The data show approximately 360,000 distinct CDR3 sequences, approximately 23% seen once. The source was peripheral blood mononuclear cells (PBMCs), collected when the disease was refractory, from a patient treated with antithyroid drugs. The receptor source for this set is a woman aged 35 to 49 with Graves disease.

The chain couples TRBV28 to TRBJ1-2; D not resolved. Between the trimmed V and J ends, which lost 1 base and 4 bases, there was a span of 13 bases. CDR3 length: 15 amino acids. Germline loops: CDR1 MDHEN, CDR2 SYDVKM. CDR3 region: CASSLLGGGSYGYTF. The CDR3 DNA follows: TGTGCCAGCAGTTTATTGGGTGGAGGTTCCTATGGCTACACCTTC.

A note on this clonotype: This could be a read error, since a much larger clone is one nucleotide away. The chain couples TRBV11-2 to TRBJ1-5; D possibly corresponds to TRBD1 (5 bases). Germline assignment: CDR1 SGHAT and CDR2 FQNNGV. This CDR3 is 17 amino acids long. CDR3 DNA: TGTACCAGCAGCTTAGGTTCCCCCAGGGATAGCAATCAGCCCCAGCATTTT. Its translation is CTSSLGSPRDSNQPQHF.

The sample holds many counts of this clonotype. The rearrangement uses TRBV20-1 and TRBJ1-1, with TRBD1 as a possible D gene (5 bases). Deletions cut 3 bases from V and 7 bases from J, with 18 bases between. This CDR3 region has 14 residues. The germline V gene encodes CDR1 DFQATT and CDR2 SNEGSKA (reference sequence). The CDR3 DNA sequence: TGCAGTGCTAGTCAACTAGACAGCCGTAGTGAAGCTTTCTTT. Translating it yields CSASQLDSRSEAFF.

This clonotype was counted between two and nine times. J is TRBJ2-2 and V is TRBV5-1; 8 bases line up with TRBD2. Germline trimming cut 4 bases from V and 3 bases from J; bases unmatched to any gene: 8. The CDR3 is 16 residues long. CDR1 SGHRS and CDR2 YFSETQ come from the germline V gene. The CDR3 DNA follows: TGCGCCAGCAGCCCAACGGGACTAGAGGACACCGGGGAGCTGTTTTTT. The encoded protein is CASSPTGLEDTGELFF.

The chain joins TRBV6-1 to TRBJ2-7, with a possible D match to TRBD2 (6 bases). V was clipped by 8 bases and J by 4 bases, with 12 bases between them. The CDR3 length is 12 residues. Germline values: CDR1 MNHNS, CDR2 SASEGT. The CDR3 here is CASLGGEYEQYF. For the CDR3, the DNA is TGTGCCAGCTTGGGGGGTGAGTACGAGCAGTACTTC.

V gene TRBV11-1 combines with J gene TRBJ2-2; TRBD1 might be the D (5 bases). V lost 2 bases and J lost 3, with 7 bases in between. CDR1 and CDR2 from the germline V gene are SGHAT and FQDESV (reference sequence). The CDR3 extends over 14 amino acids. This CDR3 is CASSLQGHTGELFF. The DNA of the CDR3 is TGTGCCAGCAGCTTACAGGGTCACACCGGGGAGCTGTTTTTT.

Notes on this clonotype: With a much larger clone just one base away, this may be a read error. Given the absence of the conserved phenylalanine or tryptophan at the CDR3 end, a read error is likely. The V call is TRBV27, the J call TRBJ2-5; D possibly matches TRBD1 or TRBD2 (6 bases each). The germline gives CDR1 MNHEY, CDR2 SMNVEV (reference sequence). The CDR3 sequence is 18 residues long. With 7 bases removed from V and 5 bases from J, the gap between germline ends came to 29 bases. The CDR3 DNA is TGTGCCAGCACCCCTCAGGGGCGGGACGGCCATCGGTTGGAGACCCAGTACTCC. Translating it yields CASTPQGRDGHRLETQYS.

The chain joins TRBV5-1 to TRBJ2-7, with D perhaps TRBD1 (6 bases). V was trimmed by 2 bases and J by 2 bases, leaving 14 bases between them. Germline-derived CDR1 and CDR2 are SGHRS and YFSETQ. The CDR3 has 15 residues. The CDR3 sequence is CASSFIRQATYEQYF. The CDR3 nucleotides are TGCGCCAGCAGCTTTATCCGACAGGCCACCTACGAGCAGTACTTC.

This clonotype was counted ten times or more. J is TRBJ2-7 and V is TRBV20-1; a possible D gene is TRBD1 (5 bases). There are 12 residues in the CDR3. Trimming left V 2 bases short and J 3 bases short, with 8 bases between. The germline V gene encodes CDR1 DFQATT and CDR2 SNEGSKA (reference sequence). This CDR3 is CSARKRGYEQYF. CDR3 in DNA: TGCAGTGCTAGAAAAAGGGGCTACGAGCAGTACTTC.

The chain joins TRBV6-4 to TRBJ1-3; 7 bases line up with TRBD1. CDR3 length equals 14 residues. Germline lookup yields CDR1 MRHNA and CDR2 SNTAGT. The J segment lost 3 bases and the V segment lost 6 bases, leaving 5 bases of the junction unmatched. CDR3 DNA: TGTGCCAGCAGGCCTTACAGGGGTGGAAACACCATATATTTT. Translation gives CASRPYRGGNTIYF.

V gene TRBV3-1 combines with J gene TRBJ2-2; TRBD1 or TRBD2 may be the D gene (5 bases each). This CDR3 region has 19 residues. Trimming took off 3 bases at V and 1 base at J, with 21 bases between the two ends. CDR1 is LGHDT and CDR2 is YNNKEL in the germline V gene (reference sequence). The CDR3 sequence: CASSHGGSFERGNTGELFF. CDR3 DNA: TGTGCCAGCAGCCATGGGGGAAGCTTTGAGCGCGGGAACACCGGGGAGCTGTTTTTT.

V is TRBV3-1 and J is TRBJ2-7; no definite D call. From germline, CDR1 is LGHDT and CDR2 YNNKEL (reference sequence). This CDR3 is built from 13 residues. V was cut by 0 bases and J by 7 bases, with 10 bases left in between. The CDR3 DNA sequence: TGTGCCAGCAGCCAAGATCCCTGGTCGGAGCAGTACTTC. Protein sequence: CASSQDPWSEQYF.

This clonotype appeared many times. CDR3 sequence: CASTTLYRGLYGYTF. CDR3 sequence (DNA): TGTGCCAGCACTACCTTATACAGGGGCCTCTATGGCTACACCTTC. The genes are TRBV27 and TRBJ1-2; 7 bases are shared with TRBD1. J lost 4 bases, V lost 7 bases, and 12 bases had no gene match. CDR3 length equals 15 residues. Looked up from germline, CDR1 is MNHEY and CDR2 is SMNVEV (reference sequence).

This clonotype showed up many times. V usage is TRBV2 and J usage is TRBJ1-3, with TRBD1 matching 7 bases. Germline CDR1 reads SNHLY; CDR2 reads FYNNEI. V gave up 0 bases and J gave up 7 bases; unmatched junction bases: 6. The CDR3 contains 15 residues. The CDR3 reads CASSEARRGTNTIYF. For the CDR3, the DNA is TGTGCCAGCAGTGAAGCGCGCAGGGGGACGAACACCATATATTTT.

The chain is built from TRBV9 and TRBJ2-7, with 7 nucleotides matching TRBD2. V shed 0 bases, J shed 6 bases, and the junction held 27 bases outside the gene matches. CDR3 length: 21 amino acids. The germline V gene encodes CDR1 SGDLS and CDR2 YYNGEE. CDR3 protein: CASSVGESPGGRTPYPGEQYF. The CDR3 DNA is TGTGCCAGCAGCGTAGGGGAAAGTCCGGGAGGCAGAACACCTTACCCGGGCGAGCAGTACTTC.

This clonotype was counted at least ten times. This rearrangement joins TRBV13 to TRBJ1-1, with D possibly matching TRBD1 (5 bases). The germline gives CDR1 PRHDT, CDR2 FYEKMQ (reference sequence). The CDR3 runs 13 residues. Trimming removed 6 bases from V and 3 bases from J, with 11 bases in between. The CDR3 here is CASSRTGYTEAFF. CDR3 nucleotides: TGTGCCAGCAGTCGTACAGGCTACACTGAAGCTTTCTTT.

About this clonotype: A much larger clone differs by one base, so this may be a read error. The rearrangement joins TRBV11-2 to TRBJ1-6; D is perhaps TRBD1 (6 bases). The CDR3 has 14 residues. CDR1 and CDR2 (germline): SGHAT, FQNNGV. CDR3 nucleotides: TGTGCCAGCAACAAACAGGGTTCTGATTCACCCCCCCACTTT. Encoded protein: CASNKQGSDSPPHF.

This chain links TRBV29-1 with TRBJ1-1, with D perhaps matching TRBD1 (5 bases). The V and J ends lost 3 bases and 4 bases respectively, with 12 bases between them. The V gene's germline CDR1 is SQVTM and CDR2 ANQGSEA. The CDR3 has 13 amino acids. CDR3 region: CSVDVQGSTEAFF. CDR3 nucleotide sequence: TGCAGCGTTGATGTTCAGGGTAGCACTGAAGCTTTCTTT.

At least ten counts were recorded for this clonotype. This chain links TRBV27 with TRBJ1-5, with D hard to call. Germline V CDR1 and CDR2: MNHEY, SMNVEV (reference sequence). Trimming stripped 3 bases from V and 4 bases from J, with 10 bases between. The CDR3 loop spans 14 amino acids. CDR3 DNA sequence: TGTGCCAGCAGTTTCGGCGGGAATAATCAGCCCCAGCATTTT. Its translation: CASSFGGNNQPQHF.

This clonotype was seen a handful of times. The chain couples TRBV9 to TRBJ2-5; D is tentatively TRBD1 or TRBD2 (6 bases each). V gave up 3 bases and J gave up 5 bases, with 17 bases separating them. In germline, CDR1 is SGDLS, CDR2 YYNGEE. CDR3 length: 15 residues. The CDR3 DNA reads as TGTGCCAGCAGCGCCGCCGGGGGCCTCGGGGAGACCCAGTACTTC. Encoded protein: CASSAAGGLGETQYF. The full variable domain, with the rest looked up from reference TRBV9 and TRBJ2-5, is DSGVTQTPKHLITATGQRVTLRCSPRSGDLSVYWYQQSLDQGLQFLIQYYNGEERAKGNILERFSAQQFPDLHSELNLSSLELGDSALYFCASSAAGGLGETQYFGPGTRLLVL.

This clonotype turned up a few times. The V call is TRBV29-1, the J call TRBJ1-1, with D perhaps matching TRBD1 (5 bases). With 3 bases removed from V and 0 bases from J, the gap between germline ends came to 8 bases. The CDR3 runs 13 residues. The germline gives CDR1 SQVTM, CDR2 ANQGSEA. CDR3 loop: CSVETAMNTEAFF. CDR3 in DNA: TGCAGCGTTGAGACAGCGATGAACACTGAAGCTTTCTTT.

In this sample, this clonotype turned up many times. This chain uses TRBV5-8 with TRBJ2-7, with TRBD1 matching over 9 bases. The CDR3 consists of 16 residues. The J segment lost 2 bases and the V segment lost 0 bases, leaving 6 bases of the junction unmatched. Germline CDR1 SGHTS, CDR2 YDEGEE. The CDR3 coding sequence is TGTGCCAGCAGCTTGGAGGGGACAGGGAGGGCCTACGAGCAGTACTTC. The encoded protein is CASSLEGTGRAYEQYF.